Listed here are 32 T cell receptor beta chains from one sample, sequenced in a study of OX40 agonist ivuxolimab in advanced cancers. The protocol was immunoSEQ multiplex PCR, while the TCRdb copy is restricted to in-frame clones and leaves out a portion. The repertoire holds roughly 67,000 clones, with 88% as singletons. Sequences were derived from CD4+ or CD8+ T cells sorted from blood, sampled in a trial of the OX40 agonist ivuxolimab. Receptor source: an adult with an advanced solid tumor such as melanoma, head and neck, liver or kidney cancer.

The J gene is TRBJ2-2, the V gene TRBV11-2; 8 nucleotides match TRBD2. Unmatched junction bases numbered 13, after V lost 9 bases and J lost 7 bases. The CDR3 is made up of 15 amino acids. The germline V gene has CDR1 SGHAT and CDR2 FQNNGV. The CDR3 nucleotides are TGTGCCAGTCATTGGGGACTAGGAGTAGGCGGGGAGCTGTTTTTT. Protein sequence: CASHWGLGVGGELFF.

This chain uses TRBV6-5 with TRBJ2-4; the D is unclear. This CDR3 has 13 residues. Germline CDR1 reads MNHEY; CDR2 reads SVGAGI. V lost 5 bases, J lost 4 bases, and 9 bases lay in between. In DNA form, the CDR3 reads TGTGCCAGCAGTAGCCGGGTTAAAAACATTCAGTACTTC. It specifies CASSSRVKNIQYF.

The J gene is TRBJ1-5, the V gene TRBV6-5, with unresolved D. The CDR3 is 13 residues long. Per the germline V gene, CDR1 is MNHEY and CDR2 is SVGAGI. Trimming took off 0 bases at V and 6 bases at J, with 6 bases between the two ends. CDR3 sequence reads: CASSYSPGQPQHF. The CDR3 DNA reads TGTGCCAGCAGTTACTCGCCTGGTCAGCCCCAGCATTTT.

The chain has TRBV5-1 and TRBJ1-1; a weak D match, TRBD1 (5 bases). The V and J ends lost 3 bases and 2 bases respectively, with 8 bases between them. This CDR3 is 13 amino acids long. The germline CDR1 and CDR2 sequences are SGHRS and YFSETQ. As DNA, the CDR3 is TGCGCCAGCAGCTCAGGACAAAACACTGAAGCTTTCTTT. Amino acid sequence: CASSSGQNTEAFF.

The chain is built from TRBV28 and TRBJ2-7, with D perhaps TRBD1 or TRBD2 (5 bases each). V shed 7 bases and J shed 0 bases, with 10 bases lying between them. The germline gives CDR1 MDHEN, CDR2 SYDVKM. The CDR3 contains 13 residues. The CDR3 DNA reads as TGTGCCAGCACCACAGGACTCTCCTACGAGCAGTACTTC. This codes for CASTTGLSYEQYF.

On this clone: This CDR3 is also generated by other DNA sequences in the sample. The chain employs TRBV4-3 and TRBJ2-2; D uncertain. This CDR3 is built from 13 residues. Germline CDR1 LGHNA, CDR2 YSLEER. With 0 bases removed from V and 5 bases from J, the gap between germline ends came to 4 bases. The CDR3: CASSQDGTGELFF. CDR3 DNA: TGCGCCAGCAGCCAAGACGGGACCGGGGAGCTGTTTTTT.

The chain carries TRBV5-4 and TRBJ2-2, with TRBD1 identical over 7 bases. V shed 4 bases and J 2 bases; nucleotides not matched to a gene: 8. This CDR3 has 16 amino acids. Germline assignment: CDR1 SGHNT and CDR2 YYREEE (reference sequence). The CDR3 coding sequence is TGTGCCAGCAGCCAAACAGGGGTCCTAAACACCGGGGAGCTGTTTTTT. Protein product: CASSQTGVLNTGELFF.

The J gene is TRBJ1-2, the V gene TRBV11-2, with 7 positions matching TRBD1. Germline CDR1 reads SGHAT; CDR2 reads FQNNGV. After removal of 5 bases from V and 8 bases from J, the junction contained 8 bases not matched to a gene. CDR3 size: 13 residues. CDR3 bases: TGTGCCAGCAGCCCGGACAGGCCAAGGGGCTACACCTTC. It encodes CASSPDRPRGYTF.

V and J are TRBV5-1 and TRBJ2-5, with 11 bases matching TRBD1. The CDR3 is made up of 15 amino acids. Per the germline V gene, CDR1 is SGHRS and CDR2 is YFSETQ. J was trimmed by 4 bases and V by 5 bases; bases with no gene match: 7. The CDR3 spells CASSPRDRGGETQYF. The CDR3 bases are TGCGCCAGCAGTCCCCGGGACAGGGGGGGAGAGACCCAGTACTTC.

V and J are TRBV19 and TRBJ2-1, with a weak D call TRBD2 (5 bases). Germline CDR1 and CDR2: LNHDA and SQIVND (reference sequence). V gave up 2 bases and J gave up 1 base, with 9 bases separating them. CDR3 size: 15 residues. The CDR3 DNA reads TGTGCCAGTAGTATATACGGAGGTTCCTACAATGAGCAGTTCTTC. It translates to CASSIYGGSYNEQFF.

V and J are TRBV9 and TRBJ2-1, with D maybe TRBD1 (6 bases). The CDR3 runs to 14 residues. V dropped 0 bases and J dropped 6 bases, with 10 bases sitting between them. CDR1 and CDR2 (germline): SGDLS, YYNGEE. The CDR3 nucleotides read TGTGCCAGCAGCGTAGCAGGGGCTGGCAATGAGCAGTTCTTC. Translated: CASSVAGAGNEQFF. Complete variable domain (other parts from reference TRBV9 and TRBJ2-1): DSGVTQTPKHLITATGQRVTLRCSPRSGDLSVYWYQQSLDQGLQFLIQYYNGEERAKGNILERFSAQQFPDLHSELNLSSLELGDSALYFCASSVAGAGNEQFFGPGTRLTVL.

The chain links TRBV5-6 to TRBJ2-1, with D uncertain. CDR1 SGHDT and CDR2 YYEEEE come from the germline V gene. Trimming cost V 3 bases and J 0 bases, with 4 bases left between them. CDR3 length: 13 residues. CDR3 nucleotide sequence: TGTGCCAGCAGCTATTCCTCCTACAATGAGCAGTTCTTC. Its protein is CASSYSSYNEQFF.

This chain links TRBV11-1 with TRBJ2-7, with a possible D match to TRBD1 (6 bases). The CDR3 runs to 18 residues. Per germline, CDR1 SGHAT and CDR2 FQDESV (reference sequence). V shed 4 bases and J shed 2 bases, with 24 bases lying between them. CDR3 sequence reads: CASSSGQTWGLTTYEQYF. CDR3 DNA sequence: TGTGCCAGCAGCTCGGGACAAACTTGGGGGCTCACCACCTACGAGCAGTACTTC.

The V gene is TRBV21-1, the J gene TRBJ1-1. TRBV21-1 is a documented pseudogene. The CDR3 runs to 14 residues. CDR3 residues: CASILGGRAKEAFF. The DNA of the CDR3 is TGTGCCAGCATCCTCGGGGGACGGGCGAAGGAAGCTTTCTTT.

V usage is TRBV6-5 and J usage is TRBJ2-7; D not resolved. V lost 9 bases to trimming and J lost 2 bases, with 8 bases between them. This CDR3 is 11 amino acids long. Germline-derived CDR1 and CDR2 are MNHEY and SVGAGI. Here the CDR3 DNA reads TGTGCCAGTGGGCAGGCCTACGAGCAGTACTTC. This gives the protein CASGQAYEQYF.

The gene calls are TRBV6-5 and TRBJ1-2; 9 bases match TRBD1. The length of the CDR3 is 13 residues. The germline CDR1 and CDR2 sequences are MNHEY and SVGAGI. With 5 bases clipped from V and 7 bases from J, the junction kept 5 bases outside the gene matches. The DNA for the CDR3 is TGTGCCAGCAGTGATCGGGACAGGGTTGGCTACACCTTC. This encodes CASSDRDRVGYTF.

This rearrangement joins TRBV6-1 to TRBJ2-2, with 7 bases matching TRBD1. V lost 7 bases to trimming and J lost 6 bases; unmatched junction nucleotides: 11. CDR3 length: 15 amino acids. CDR1 and CDR2 (germline): MNHNS, SASEGT. In nucleotides, the CDR3 is TGTGCCAGCATCCTACTTACAGGGGTGGCCGGGGAGCTGTTTTTT. Residues: CASILLTGVAGELFF.

The chain couples TRBV5-1 to TRBJ2-1; D is perhaps TRBD1 (5 bases). Trimming stripped 1 base from V and 7 bases from J, with 12 bases between. The CDR3 contains 14 residues. CDR1 and CDR2 (germline): SGHRS, YFSETQ. The CDR3 here is CASSLSGPGNEQFF. The CDR3 DNA reads as TGCGCCAGCAGCTTGTCAGGGCCAGGGAATGAGCAGTTCTTC.

In this sample, this clone turned up once. The rearrangement joins TRBV4-1 to TRBJ1-5, with TRBD1 identical over 7 bases. The CDR3 consists of 16 residues. CDR1 and CDR2 (germline): MGHRA, YSYEKL. V was clipped by 4 bases and J by 5 bases; unmatched bases: 11. The CDR3 DNA sequence: TGCGCCAGCAGCCTCTATTCGACAGGGTGGGATCAGCCCCAGCATTTT. Protein product: CASSLYSTGWDQPQHF.

The chain uses TRBV28 and TRBJ1-5; 12 bases are a match to TRBD1. Germline CDR1 and CDR2: MDHEN and SYDVKM. The V gene end was trimmed by 4 bases and the J gene end by 7 bases; junction bases not matched to a gene: 5. CDR3 size: 15 residues. CDR3: CASSWGQGARQPQHF. The CDR3 DNA reads as TGTGCCAGCAGTTGGGGACAGGGGGCACGGCAGCCCCAGCATTTT.

The chain combines TRBV7-2 with TRBJ2-3; weak D call: TRBD2 (6 bases). Germline V lookup: CDR1 SGHTA, CDR2 FQGNSA. Trimming left V 1 base short and J 1 base short, with 9 bases between. There are 15 residues in the CDR3. CDR3 bases: TGTGCCAGCAGCTTAGTCGCGGGGCGCACAGATACGCAGTATTTT. Protein: CASSLVAGRTDTQYF. Full variable domain (outside the CDR3, taken from reference TRBV7-2 and TRBJ2-3): GAGVSQSPSNKVTEKGKDVELRCDPISGHTALYWYRQSLGQGLEFLIYFQGNSAPDKSGLPSDRFSAERTGGSVSTLTIQRTQQEDSAVYLCASSLVAGRTDTQYFGPGTRLTVL.

The chain carries TRBV9 and TRBJ2-2; D is undetermined. Germline V CDR1 and CDR2: SGDLS, YYNGEE. Trimming removed 4 bases at V and 1 base at J, with 8 bases between. This CDR3 is built from 14 residues. DNA for the CDR3: TGTGCCAGCAGCACCATACTGAACACCGGGGAGCTGTTTTTT. It is translated as CASSTILNTGELFF.

The V call is TRBV7-9, the J call TRBJ2-2; D not resolved. Germline V gene data show CDR1 as SEHNR and CDR2 as FQNEAQ (reference sequence). The ends were cut back, 1 base at V and 7 bases at J, with 4 bases in the middle. The length of the CDR3 is 12 residues. CDR3 DNA: TGTGCCAGCAGCTTAGGCCACGGGGAGCTGTTTTTT. Translated, it gives CASSLGHGELFF.

The chain combines TRBV6-5 with TRBJ1-6, with a tentative D call TRBD1 (6 bases). The CDR3 has 15 residues. The V end was cut by 0 bases, the J end by 5 bases, with 8 bases between. From germline, CDR1 is MNHEY and CDR2 SVGAGI. CDR3 coding DNA: TGTGCCAGCAGTTACTCTGGACAGAATAATTCACCCCTCCACTTT. It specifies CASSYSGQNNSPLHF.

The chain couples TRBV4-1 to TRBJ2-1; possible D gene TRBD1, 5 bases. The V end was cut by 1 base, the J end by 0 bases, with 16 bases between. CDR1 MGHRA and CDR2 YSYEKL come from the germline V gene. This CDR3 comprises 18 residues. CDR3 residues: CASSQALRQSSSYNEQFF. In DNA, the CDR3 is TGCGCCAGCAGCCAAGCCCTGAGACAGTCAAGCTCCTACAATGAGCAGTTCTTC.

This sequence joins TRBV19 and TRBJ2-1, with D tentatively TRBD2 (7 bases). V lost 5 bases and J 12 bases, leaving 17 bases between the germline ends. From germline, CDR1 is LNHDA and CDR2 SQIVND (reference sequence). The CDR3 is 13 amino acids. CDR3 DNA: TGTGCCAGTAGTCCCAGGCGGGGGCCGTGGCAGTTCTTC. Its translation: CASSPRRGPWQFF.

This clone was counted only a few times. This chain joins TRBV7-9 and TRBJ1-2; no definite D call. Trimming cost V 0 bases and J 7 bases, with 15 bases left between them. The CDR3 has 15 amino acids. CDR1 SEHNR and CDR2 FQNEAQ come from the germline V gene (reference sequence). The CDR3 sequence is CASSLAEGRRAGYTF. Written as DNA, the CDR3 is TGTGCCAGCAGCTTAGCGGAGGGCAGACGGGCTGGCTACACCTTC. The complete variable domain, with remaining parts taken from reference TRBV7-9 and TRBJ1-2, reads DTGVSQNPRHKITKRGQNVTFRCDPISEHNRLYWYRQTLGQGPEFLTYFQNEAQLEKSRLLSDRFSAERPKGSFSTLEIQRTEQGDSAMYLCASSLAEGRRAGYTFGSGTRLTVV.

The genes are TRBV6-6 and TRBJ2-1; 8 nucleotides agree with TRBD2. Losses at the gene ends were 5 bases for V and 3 bases for J; bases not matched to a gene: 6. CDR3 size: 15 residues. Germline V CDR1 and CDR2: MNHNY, SVGAGI (reference sequence). CDR3 in DNA: TGTGCCAGCAGTCCCCTGGCGGGAGGCTACAATGAGCAGTTCTTC. Translated: CASSPLAGGYNEQFF.

This clone was detected only once. This chain links TRBV6-5 with TRBJ2-7; D may be TRBD2 (6 bases). Trimming took 5 bases from V and 3 from J, leaving 11 bases between them. CDR1 and CDR2 (germline): MNHEY, SVGAGI. The CDR3 is made up of 13 amino acids. The CDR3 region has the DNA TGTGCCAGCAGTCGGGAGTCTTTCTACGAGCAGTACTTC. It yields the protein CASSRESFYEQYF.

The chain combines TRBV4-2 with TRBJ1-5; D is uncertain. From germline, CDR1 is LGHNA and CDR2 YNFKEQ. V lost 1 base to trimming and J lost 3 bases, with 10 bases between them. This CDR3 has 15 residues. CDR3: CASSQVGQNNQPQHF. As DNA, the CDR3 is TGTGCCAGCAGCCAAGTAGGGCAGAACAATCAGCCCCAGCATTTT.

The chain is built from TRBV30 and TRBJ1-1, with 7 bases identical to TRBD1. The CDR3 is made up of 15 amino acids. J gave up 3 bases and V 3 bases, and 10 bases lay outside the gene matches. In germline, CDR1 is GTSNPN, CDR2 SVGIG (reference sequence). CDR3 sequence (DNA): TGTGCCTGGAGCTTGGGAGGGGGCGAGTACACTGAAGCTTTCTTT. Translated: CAWSLGGGEYTEAFF.

This chain links TRBV7-3 with TRBJ2-1; D could derive from TRBD1 or TRBD2 (6 bases each). Per the germline V gene, CDR1 is SGHTA and CDR2 is FQGTGA. The CDR3 spans 15 residues. V lost 4 bases, J lost 0 bases, and 10 bases lay in between. As DNA, the CDR3 is TGTGCCAGCAGCTCCAAGGGGGGCTCCTACAATGAGCAGTTCTTC. It specifies CASSSKGGSYNEQFF.